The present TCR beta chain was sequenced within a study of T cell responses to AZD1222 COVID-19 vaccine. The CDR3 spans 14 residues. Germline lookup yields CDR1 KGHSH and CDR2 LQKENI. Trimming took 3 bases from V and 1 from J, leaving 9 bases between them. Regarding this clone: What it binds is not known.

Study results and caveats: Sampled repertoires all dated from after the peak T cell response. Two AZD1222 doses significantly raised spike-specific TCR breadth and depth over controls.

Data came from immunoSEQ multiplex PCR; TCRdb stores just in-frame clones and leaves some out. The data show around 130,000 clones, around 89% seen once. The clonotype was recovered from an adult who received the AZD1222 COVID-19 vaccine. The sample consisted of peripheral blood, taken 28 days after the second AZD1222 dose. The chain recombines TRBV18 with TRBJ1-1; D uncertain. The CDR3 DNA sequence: TGTGCCAGCTCACCTGGAGCGACGAACACTGAAGCTTTCTTT. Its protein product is CASSPGATNTEAFF.